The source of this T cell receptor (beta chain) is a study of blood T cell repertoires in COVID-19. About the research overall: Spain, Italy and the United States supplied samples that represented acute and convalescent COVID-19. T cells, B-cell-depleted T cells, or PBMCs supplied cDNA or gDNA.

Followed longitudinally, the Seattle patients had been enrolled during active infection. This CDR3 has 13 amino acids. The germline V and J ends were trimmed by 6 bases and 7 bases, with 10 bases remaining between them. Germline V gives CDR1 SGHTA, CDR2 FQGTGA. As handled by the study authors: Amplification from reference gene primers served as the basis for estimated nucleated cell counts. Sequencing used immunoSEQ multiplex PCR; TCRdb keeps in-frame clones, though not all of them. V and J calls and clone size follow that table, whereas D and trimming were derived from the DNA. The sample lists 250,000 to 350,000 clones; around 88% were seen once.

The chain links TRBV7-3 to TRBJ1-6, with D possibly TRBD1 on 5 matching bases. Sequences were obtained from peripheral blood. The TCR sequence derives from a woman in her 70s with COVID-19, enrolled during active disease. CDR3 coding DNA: TGTGCCAGCAGACTCGGGGGGAATTCACCCCTCCACTTT. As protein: CASRLGGNSPLHF.